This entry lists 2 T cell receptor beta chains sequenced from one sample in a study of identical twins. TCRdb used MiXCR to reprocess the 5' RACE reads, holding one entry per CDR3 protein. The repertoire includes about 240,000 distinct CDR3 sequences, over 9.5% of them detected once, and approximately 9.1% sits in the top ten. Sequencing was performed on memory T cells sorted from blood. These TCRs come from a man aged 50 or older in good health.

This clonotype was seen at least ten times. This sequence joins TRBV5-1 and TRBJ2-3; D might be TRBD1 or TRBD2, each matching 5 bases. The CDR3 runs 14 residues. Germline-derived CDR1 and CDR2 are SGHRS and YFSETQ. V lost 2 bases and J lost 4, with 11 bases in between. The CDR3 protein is CASSFGTPPDTQYF. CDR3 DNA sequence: TGCGCCAGCAGCTTCGGGACCCCCCCAGATACGCAGTATTTT.

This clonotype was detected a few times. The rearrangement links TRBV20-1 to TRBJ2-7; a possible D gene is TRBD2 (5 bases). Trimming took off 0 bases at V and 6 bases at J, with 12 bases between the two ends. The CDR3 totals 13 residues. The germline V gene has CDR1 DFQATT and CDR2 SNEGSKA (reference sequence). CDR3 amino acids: CSARDLYEGEQYF. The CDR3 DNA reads TGCAGTGCTAGAGATCTCTACGAGGGCGAGCAGTACTTC.